Each of the 18 T cell receptor beta chains below was sequenced from the same sample in a study of T cell clonality in common variable immunodeficiency. Study-wide results and caveats: Common variable immunodeficiency TCR beta sequences reportedly had fewer deletions and N-nucleotide insertions.

Their antigens are not known. Produced via immunoSEQ multiplex PCR; TCRdb's table is partial and in-frame only. The sample contains about 20,000 clones, none of them singletons. The sequenced material came from peripheral blood mononuclear cells. These receptors were obtained from a human donor with common variable immunodeficiency.

Concerning this clone: The read comes to an end 3 residues before the CDR3 does, leaving the germline J gene to fill in the end. This chain joins TRBV20-1 and TRBJ2-5; 8 bases are a match to TRBD2. CDR3 length equals 15 residues. Trimming took 3 bases from V and 5 from J; bases not matched to a gene: 11. Germline V gene sequence: CDR1 DFQATT, CDR2 SNEGSKA (reference sequence). The sequenced CDR3 bases are TGCAGTGCTAGCCGACCGGGACTAGTTTCGGAGACC. It encodes CSASRPGLVSET. From start to end, the CDR3 is CSASRPGLVSETQYF.

A note on this clone: The read terminates 3 residues ahead of where the CDR3 ends, so the germline J gene completes it. This sample includes further DNA sequences coding for the same CDR3. V and J are TRBV18 and TRBJ1-5; D is unclear. V was trimmed by 2 bases and J by 3 bases, leaving 8 bases between them. The CDR3 runs 14 residues. Germline assignment: CDR1 KGHSH and CDR2 LQKENI. The sequenced part of the CDR3 DNA is TGTGCCAGCTCACCAGGCACCGACAATCAGCCC. Protein sequence: CASSPGTDNQP. Given in full, the CDR3 is CASSPGTDNQPQHF.

This clone is medium-sized (0.01 to 0.1%) within its sample. The read is 3 residues too short to cover the CDR3 end, so that end is filled in from the germline J gene. The gene calls are TRBV15 and TRBJ1-1; D remains unclear. The CDR3 extends over 13 amino acids. V lost 7 bases and J lost 6, with 15 bases in between. CDR1 and CDR2 (germline): LNHNV, YYDKDF (reference sequence). The sequenced part of the CDR3 DNA is TGTGCCACCAACCAGCTAGGAGTCGCTGAA. This encodes CATNQLGVAE. The CDR3 in its entirety is CATNQLGVAEAFF.

This clone was counted only a few times. The read stops 3 residues short of the end of the CDR3; the missing end is completed from the germline J gene. The rearrangement links TRBV19 to TRBJ2-1; 8 positions agree with TRBD1. The length of the CDR3 is 13 residues. V was clipped by 8 bases and J by 9 bases; unmatched bases: 9. Germline lookup yields CDR1 LNHDA and CDR2 SQIVND (reference sequence). The CDR3 spells CASRRQGQGEQFF. CDR3 bases read: TGTGCCAGTCGGCGACAGGGGCAGGGTGAG.

With regard to this clone: The read stops 3 residues short of the end of the CDR3; the missing end is completed from the germline J gene. V usage is TRBV7-2 and J usage is TRBJ2-1; 10 bases align to TRBD1. The CDR3 is 15 residues long. Per germline, CDR1 SGHTA and CDR2 FQGNSA. Trimming removed 0 bases from V and 7 bases from J; junction bases left unmatched: 3. The CDR3 loop is CASSLADRGLNEQFF. The sequenced part of the CDR3 DNA is TGTGCCAGCAGCTTAGCTGACAGGGGGCTTAATGAG. The complete variable domain, with remaining parts taken from reference TRBV7-2 and TRBJ2-1, reads GAGVSQSPSNKVTEKGKDVELRCDPISGHTALYWYRQSLGQGLEFLIYFQGNSAPDKSGLPSDRFSAERTGGSVSTLTIQRTQQEDSAVYLCASSLADRGLNEQFFGPGTRLTVL.

Notes on this clone: The missing CDR3 end, 3 residues past where the read stops, is filled in from the germline J gene. The chain joins TRBV30 to TRBJ2-2, with TRBD1 identical over 7 bases. The length of the CDR3 is 14 residues. V lost 3 bases, J lost 4 bases, and 5 bases stayed unmatched. CDR1 is GTSNPN, CDR2 SVGIG, per germline (reference sequence). CDR3 bases read: TGTGCCTGGAGATCCGGGACAGTCACCGGGGAG. This translates into CAWRSGTVTGE. The entire CDR3 is CAWRSGTVTGELFF.

As regards this clone: With the read ending 3 residues before the CDR3 end, the germline J gene is used to fill in that end. The chain uses TRBV7-6 and TRBJ2-2; D possibly corresponds to TRBD2 (5 bases). Deletions cut 0 bases from V and 6 bases from J, with 11 bases between. This CDR3 contains 15 residues. Per the germline V gene, CDR1 is SGHVS and CDR2 is FNYEAQ. CDR3 residues: CASSLALGSAGELFF. The covered CDR3 bases are TGTGCCAGCAGCTTAGCACTAGGTTCGGCCGGGGAG.

Partial CDR3 DNA: TGTGCCAGCAGCTTAGTTATGGGGGCCAGTAGCAATCAGCCC. Protein: CASSLVMGASSNQP. The full CDR3 protein is CASSLVMGASSNQPQHF. The V call is TRBV7-8, the J call TRBJ1-5; TRBD1 is a possible D gene (6 bases). The read ends 3 residues early relative to the CDR3; the germline J gene fills the gap. The CDR3 is 17 residues long. The ends were cut back, 1 base at V and 0 bases at J, with 13 bases in the middle. CDR1 and CDR2 (germline): SGHVS, FQNEAQ. Based on the CDR3 plus reference TRBV7-8 and TRBJ1-5, the full variable domain is GAGVSQSPRYKVAKRGQDVALRCDPISGHVSLFWYQQALGQGPEFLTYFQNEAQLDKSGLPSDRFFAERPEGSVSTLKIQRTQQEDSAVYLCASSLVMGASSNQPQHFGDGTRLSIL.

A note on this clone: The read falls 3 residues short of the CDR3 end, and the missing part is taken from the germline J gene. The chain couples TRBV18 to TRBJ2-3; 12 bases match TRBD2. The ends lost 5 bases at V and 6 bases at J; junction bases unmatched: 15. CDR1 and CDR2 (germline): KGHSH, LQKENI. The CDR3 consists of 18 residues. The part of the CDR3 DNA that was read is TGTGCCAGCTCAGGACTAGCGGGACGCCCCCTAGCACAGGATACG. It codes for CASSGLAGRPLAQDT. The whole CDR3 sequence reads CASSGLAGRPLAQDTQYF.

This clone was seen more than once but under ten times. The CDR3 end is not reached by the read, which stops 3 residues before it; the germline J gene fills it in. The chain is built from TRBV30 and TRBJ2-7; 7 nucleotides match TRBD1. Trimming removed 1 base from V and 6 bases from J; junction bases left unmatched: 6. Germline V gene lookup returns CDR1 GTSNPN and CDR2 SVGIG (reference sequence). The CDR3 contains 13 residues. CDR3 DNA (partial): TGTGCCTGGAGTGCGACAGGGCCCCTCGAG. Its translation: CAWSATGPLE. The entire CDR3 is CAWSATGPLEQYF.

This clone rates as medium-sized. The DNA ends 3 residues before the CDR3 does, and the rest of the CDR3 is filled in from the germline J gene. The chain combines TRBV20-1 with TRBJ2-2, with 8 bases lining up with TRBD2. Germline assignment: CDR1 DFQATT and CDR2 SNEGSKA (reference sequence). The length of the CDR3 is 16 residues. Trimming at V came to 6 bases and at J to 0 bases, leaving 9 bases not matched to a gene. The DNA read from the CDR3 is TGCAGTGCCGGTCGAGCGGGGGCCACGAACACCGGGGAG. This codes for CSAGRAGATNTGE. The complete CDR3 sequence is CSAGRAGATNTGELFF.

About this clone: The sequenced fragment ends 3 residues before the CDR3 boundary, so the rest is inferred from the germline J gene. In the same sample, other DNA sequences code for this CDR3. This chain connects TRBV7-2 to TRBJ2-5; no clear D. The ends were cut back, 0 bases at V and 5 bases at J, with 4 bases in the middle. The CDR3 loop spans 12 amino acids. In germline, CDR1 is SGHTA, CDR2 FQGNSA. Incomplete CDR3 DNA: TGTGCCAGCAGCTTAGCGCGGGAGACC. Protein product: CASSLARET. The full CDR3 protein reads CASSLARETQYF.

The CDR3 sequence: CSAPPDNAPEAFF. The sequenced part of the CDR3 DNA is TGCAGTGCCCCGCCCGACAATGCCCCTGAA. The V call is TRBV20-1, the J call TRBJ1-1; no firm D call. The CDR3 end is not reached by the read, which stops 3 residues before it; the germline J gene fills it in. The V end was cut by 6 bases, the J end by 6 bases, with 17 bases between. This CDR3 has 13 amino acids. Looked up from germline, CDR1 is DFQATT and CDR2 is SNEGSKA (reference sequence).

On this clone: The CDR3 goes on 3 residues after the read ends, and that part is filled in from the germline J gene. The rearrangement links TRBV19 to TRBJ1-2, with 7 bases identical to TRBD1. V shed 3 bases, J shed 2 bases, and the junction held 12 bases outside the gene matches. Per the germline V gene, CDR1 is LNHDA and CDR2 is SQIVND (reference sequence). This CDR3 is built from 17 residues. The CDR3 spells CASSINLGQAINYGYTF. The DNA read from the CDR3 is TGTGCCAGTAGTATTAATCTCGGACAGGCGATAAACTATGGC.

In its sample, this clone was seen a few times. The CDR3 extends 3 residues past the end of the read, so its final part is completed from the germline J gene. The chain links TRBV18 to TRBJ2-3; D perhaps matches TRBD2 (5 bases). Germline V gene sequence: CDR1 KGHSH, CDR2 LQKENI. V was trimmed by 6 bases and J by 4 bases, leaving 26 bases between them. The CDR3 runs to 18 residues. Incomplete CDR3 DNA: TGTGCCAGCTCCTCGTCAACCGCCGGGGTTCTGGGTTCAGATACG. It specifies CASSSSTAGVLGSDT. The full-length CDR3 reads as CASSSSTAGVLGSDTQYF.

As for this clone: Sequencing ends 3 residues short of the CDR3 end; the germline J gene provides the rest. This chain links TRBV7-9 with TRBJ2-7, with D perhaps TRBD1 (5 bases). Germline V gene data show CDR1 as SEHNR and CDR2 as FQNEAQ (reference sequence). The length of the CDR3 is 13 residues. Trimming removed 5 bases from V and 6 bases from J, with 14 bases in between. CDR3 DNA (partial): TGTGCCAGCAGCCGAAGACAGTTTAGCGAG. Translated, it gives CASSRRQFSE. The whole CDR3 is CASSRRQFSEQYF.

Remarks on this clone: The observed sequence ends 3 residues before the CDR3 terminus, with the missing tail filled in from the germline J gene. The rearrangement uses TRBV19 and TRBJ2-3; 9 positions match TRBD2. The CDR3 loop spans 18 amino acids. The germline V gene encodes CDR1 LNHDA and CDR2 SQIVND (reference sequence). V shed 1 base and J 1 base; nucleotides not matched to a gene: 9. Partial CDR3 DNA: TGTGCCAGTAGTATAGGGAAGACTAGCGGAGCTGGCACAGATACG. Translating gives CASSIGKTSGAGTDT. The full CDR3 is CASSIGKTSGAGTDTQYF.

As for this clone: The read ends 3 residues before the CDR3 terminus; that terminus is restored from the germline J gene. The chain joins TRBV2 to TRBJ2-4; no reliable D call. Looked up from germline, CDR1 is SNHLY and CDR2 is FYNNEI. V was trimmed by 3 bases and J by 0 bases, leaving 12 bases between them. CDR3 length: 16 amino acids. The CDR3 bases that were read are TGTGCCAGCAGTGATCCCCCTACAGTAGCCAAAAACATT. Its translation: CASSDPPTVAKNI. The whole CDR3 region reads CASSDPPTVAKNIQYF.